This section outlines one T cell receptor (beta chain) sequence together with its context. Its matching antigen is unknown. The data are from a study of blood T cells in healthy people across ages. Germline loops: CDR1 MDHEN, CDR2 SYDVKM. The V gene lost 7 bases and the J gene lost 4 bases, with 13 bases spanning the gap. The CDR3 covers 13 residues. Primed by a sample-barcoded 5' primer and a J-beta primer mix, a second PCR proceeded for about 6 to 12 cycles. Via MiXCR, TCRdb re-called the 5' RACE reads, giving one row per CDR3 protein. The sample has nearly 800,000 distinct CDR3 sequences; 20% to 25% are singletons. Donors were systemically healthy Caucasian individuals from Russia aged roughly 6 to 100 years. General study findings and limits: A roughly linear fall in TCR beta diversity per million T cells was seen with increasing age.

These sequences were also reported in another study, on T cells of mothers and their children.

The sample consisted of blood. The chain employs TRBV28 and TRBJ1-2, with a tentative D call TRBD1 (6 bases). The TCR comes from a boy aged 10-17 years in good health. The CDR3 region is CASTLGGAYGYTF. In nucleotides, the CDR3 is TGTGCCAGCACCCTGGGGGGGGCCTATGGCTACACCTTC.